These T cell receptor beta chains were read from a single sample in a study of identical twins. Using its own MiXCR run on the 5' RACE reads, TCRdb lists one record per CDR3 protein. Altogether roughly 1.6 million distinct CDR3 sequences are present, under 35% being singletons, with the ten largest covering around 0.25%. Input material: cord blood. These receptors were taken from a newborn girl in good health. Each CDR3 is given with its conserved first and last residue. Fields, in order: D gene, V gene, clone size, J gene, CDR3 DNA, CDR3 protein. D genes are given only for firm matches. Rows give clone size only sometimes, using once, few, many, or a class for an expanded clone.

>TRBD1|TRBV12-3/TRBV12-4|-|TRBJ2-7
TGTGCCAGCACCCCGTCAGGGGGCTACGAGCAGTACTTC
CASTPSGGYEQYF
>TRBD2|TRBV20-1|few|TRBJ2-3
TGCAGTGCTAATGGACTAGCGGGGGCCACAGATACGCAGTATTTT
CSANGLAGATDTQYF
>-|TRBV20-1|-|TRBJ2-1
TGCAGTTCTAGGCCCCCGGGGGCCTACTACAATGAGCAGTTCTTC
CSSRPPGAYYNEQFF
>-|TRBV6-5|-|TRBJ1-2
TGTGCCAGCAGTTATTCGGCTCGACGGAACTATGGCTACACCTTC
CASSYSARRNYGYTF
>-|TRBV2|many|TRBJ1-2
TGTGCCAGCAGTGAACAGGCCTATGGCTACACCTTC
CASSEQAYGYTF
>-|TRBV3-1|-|TRBJ2-3
TGTGCCAGCAGCCAAGATAAACTGAGCACAGATACGCAGTATTTT
CASSQDKLSTDTQYF
>TRBD1|TRBV6-4|few|TRBJ1-6
TGTGCCAGGAGATCCCGGACAGGGGGCGATGATTCACCCCTCCACTTT
CARRSRTGGDDSPLHF
>-|TRBV12-3/TRBV12-4|-|TRBJ1-2
TGTGCCAGCAGGCGGGGGCAGGCAGCTAACTATGGCTACACCTTC
CASRRGQAANYGYTF
>-|TRBV29-1|-|TRBJ1-1
TGCAGCGTTCCCGGACAGAACACTGAAGCTTTCTTT
CSVPGQNTEAFF
>TRBD1|TRBV20-1|-|TRBJ2-1
TGCAGTGCGATCACCGGGACAGCTAACAATGAGCAGTTCTTC
CSAITGTANNEQFF
>-|TRBV20-1|-|TRBJ2-1
TGCAGTGCTCAAAGAGGGGGAGTAGGGGAGACCCAGTTCTTC
CSAQRGGVGETQFF
>-|TRBV12-3/TRBV12-4|few|TRBJ2-7
TGTGCCAGCAGGGCCCCGGGATTGGGGTACGAGCAGTACTTC
CASRAPGLGYEQYF
>-|TRBV21-1|-|TRBJ2-5
TGTGCCAGCAGAAAAAGAGGGGGACAGGGTCAAGAGACCCAGTACTTC
CASRKRGGQGQETQYF
>TRBD1|TRBV7-9|-|TRBJ2-5
TGTGCCAGCAGCCGTACAGGGGACAGAGAGACCCAGTACTTC
CASSRTGDRETQYF
>-|TRBV12-3/TRBV12-4|-|TRBJ1-1
TGTGCCAGCAGTTTAGCTTGGCAGACGTGTATGGCTGAAGCTTTCTTT
CASSLAWQTCMAEAFF
>TRBD1|TRBV14|-|TRBJ2-2
TGTGCCAGCAGTCCTGGGGACAGGGGGCGTTGGGAGCTGTTTTTT
CASSPGDRGRWELFF
>-|TRBV6-6|-|TRBJ1-3
TGTGCCAGCAGTTACGCGGCCAGGGCGGCTGGAAACACCATATATTTT
CASSYAARAAGNTIYF
>-|TRBV20-1|few|TRBJ1-6
TGCAGTGCTAGATGGCGGTCGGGGACCGGATCCTATAATTCACCCCTCCACTTT
CSARWRSGTGSYNSPLHF
>TRBD2|TRBV6-5|few|TRBJ2-7
TGTGCCAGCAGTTACTCGTTGGTGGTTTCTAGCGGATACTACGAGCAGTACTTC
CASSYSLVVSSGYYEQYF
>-|TRBV2|many|TRBJ2-4
TGTGCCAGCAGTGACAAAAACATTCAGTACTTC
CASSDKNIQYF
>-|TRBV9|few|TRBJ2-3
TGTGCCAGCAGCGTCTCACCTGGGGGCAGGTCAAGAGATACGCAGTATTTT
CASSVSPGGRSRDTQYF
>TRBD2|TRBV4-3|-|TRBJ2-1
TGCGCCAGCAGCCCGGGACTAGCTCTAAGCTCCTACAATGAGCAGTTCTTC
CASSPGLALSSYNEQFF